One sample yielded the 18 T cell receptor beta chains listed below, sequenced in a study of circulating and synovial CD4+ cells in juvenile arthritis. Here immunoSEQ multiplex PCR was the method, and the copy in TCRdb shows in-frame clones only, minus some. The data hold about 33,000 clones, with about 96% observed a single time. The specimen was CD4+ T cells from blood. Source of these receptors: a human donor with juvenile idiopathic arthritis.

The genes are TRBV14 and TRBJ2-4; D not resolved. The V gene's germline CDR1 is SGHDN and CDR2 FVKESK. The ends were cut back, 0 bases at V and 9 bases at J, with 9 bases in the middle. This CDR3 is 13 amino acids long. The CDR3 region is CASSQDRVLIQYF. CDR3 sequence (DNA): TGTGCCAGCAGCCAAGATCGGGTTCTCATTCAGTACTTC.

This chain uses TRBV28 with TRBJ1-4; tentative D call: TRBD1 (5 bases). V lost 6 bases to trimming and J lost 2 bases, with 13 bases between them. Germline lookup yields CDR1 MDHEN and CDR2 SYDVKM. CDR3 length equals 15 residues. This CDR3 is CASSPSAGTNEKLFF. CDR3 sequence (DNA): TGTGCCAGCAGCCCATCCGCAGGGACTAATGAAAAACTGTTTTTT.

The chain combines TRBV7-2 with TRBJ1-1; TRBD1 agrees at 7 bases. Looked up from germline, CDR1 is SGHTA and CDR2 is FQGNSA. This CDR3 comprises 15 residues. The J segment lost 5 bases and the V segment lost 5 bases, leaving 11 bases of the junction unmatched. The CDR3 nucleotides are TGTGCCAGCAGCAAGACGGCAGGGGGAGAAACTGAAGCTTTCTTT. This sequence encodes CASSKTAGGETEAFF.

This clone has a handful of counts. The CDR3 region has the DNA TGTGCCAGTATGGGACAGGGCAATCAGCCCCAGCATTTT. This sequence encodes CASMGQGNQPQHF. The chain has TRBV19 and TRBJ1-5; TRBD1 agrees at 8 bases. The ends lost 7 bases at V and 2 bases at J; junction bases unmatched: 1. The CDR3 spans 13 residues. In germline, CDR1 is LNHDA, CDR2 SQIVND (reference sequence).

This CDR3 reads CASSYQTSFETQYF. The DNA of the CDR3 is TGTGCCAGCAGTTACCAAACTAGCTTTGAGACCCAGTACTTC. The V call is TRBV6-5, the J call TRBJ2-5, with D possibly being TRBD2 (6 bases). The V and J ends lost 2 bases and 5 bases respectively, with 12 bases between them. Germline CDR1 is MNHEY and CDR2 is SVGAGI. This CDR3 region has 14 residues.

V is TRBV7-2 and J is TRBJ2-2; 10 bases match TRBD2. V was pared by 8 bases and J by 4 bases, with 4 bases of the junction left unmatched. Germline assignment: CDR1 SGHTA and CDR2 FQGNSA. The CDR3 is 14 amino acids. CDR3 coding DNA: TGTGCCAGCCAGAAGCGGGGGGGCACCGGGGAGCTGTTTTTT. As protein: CASQKRGGTGELFF.

The rearrangement joins TRBV5-4 to TRBJ2-5, with 10 bases fitting TRBD2. Germline lookup yields CDR1 SGHNT and CDR2 YYREEE (reference sequence). The CDR3 loop spans 14 amino acids. V was clipped by 4 bases and J by 4 bases; unmatched bases: 4. The CDR3 nucleotides read TGTGCCAGCAGCAAGCGGGAGGGCCTAGAGACCCAGTACTTC. Its protein product is CASSKREGLETQYF.

The CDR3 DNA follows: TGTGCCAGCAGCCCCTATGGGACTAGCGGGGTGAACACCGGGGAGCTGTTTTTT. It is translated as CASSPYGTSGVNTGELFF. The chain carries TRBV7-6 and TRBJ2-2; 13 bases line up with TRBD2. Germline assignment: CDR1 SGHVS and CDR2 FNYEAQ. The CDR3 is 18 residues long. Germline trimming cut 5 bases from V and 1 base from J; bases unmatched to any gene: 7.

The rearrangement uses TRBV2 and TRBJ1-5; weak D call: TRBD1 (6 bases). Germline V gene sequence: CDR1 SNHLY, CDR2 FYNNEI. This CDR3 is 14 amino acids long. The V gene lost 3 bases and the J gene lost 2 bases, with 8 bases spanning the gap. Here the CDR3 reads CASSEGARNQPQHF. The CDR3 region has the DNA TGTGCCAGCAGTGAGGGGGCGCGCAATCAGCCCCAGCATTTT. Full variable domain (remainder filled in from reference TRBV2 and TRBJ1-5): EPEVTQTPSHQVTQMGQEVILRCVPISNHLYFYWYRQILGQKVEFLVSFYNNEISEKSEIFDDQFSVERPDGSNFTLKIRSTKLEDSAMYFCASSEGARNQPQHFGDGTRLSIL.

The V and J genes are TRBV4-3 and TRBJ1-1; D remains ambiguous. Trimming left V 0 bases short and J 4 bases short, with 12 bases between. The CDR3 is 15 amino acids. CDR1 and CDR2 from the germline V gene are LGHNA and YSLEER. The CDR3 DNA is TGCGCCAGCAGCCAAGATTGGGGAGCGGGCACTGAAGCTTTCTTT. This translates into CASSQDWGAGTEAFF.

The sample holds one count of this clone. The chain recombines TRBV18 with TRBJ2-7, with TRBD2 identical over 11 bases. CDR1 KGHSH and CDR2 LQKENI come from the germline V gene. J was trimmed by 0 bases and V by 3 bases; bases with no gene match: 7. This CDR3 region has 17 residues. CDR3 bases: TGTGCCAGCTCACCGGTTCCTAGCGGGGGGTTCTCCTACGAGCAGTACTTC. The encoded protein is CASSPVPSGGFSYEQYF. The full variable domain, completed using reference TRBV18 and TRBJ2-7, is NAGVMQNPRHLVRRRGQEARLRCSPMKGHSHVYWYRQLPEEGLKFMVYLQKENIIDESGMPKERFSAEFPKEGPSILRIQQVVRGDSAAYFCASSPVPSGGFSYEQYFGPGTRLTVT.

In DNA, the CDR3 is TGTGCCAGCAGCCTAGTGGGATGGACAGCGGGATCTGGCACAGATACGCAGTATTTT. Its translation: CASSLVGWTAGSGTDTQYF. The chain couples TRBV7-2 to TRBJ2-3; possible D gene TRBD2, 7 bases. V was shortened by 5 bases and J by 1 base, with 25 bases between the two germline ends. CDR1 SGHTA and CDR2 FQGNSA come from the germline V gene. This CDR3 is built from 19 residues.

V gene TRBV9 combines with J gene TRBJ1-2; TRBD1 matches at 8 bases. V was pared by 0 bases and J by 8 bases, with 9 bases of the junction left unmatched. The CDR3 has 15 amino acids. Germline V gene lookup returns CDR1 SGDLS and CDR2 YYNGEE. CDR3 in amino acids: CASSVAGQGADGYTF. The CDR3, as DNA: TGTGCCAGCAGCGTAGCGGGGCAGGGGGCGGACGGCTACACCTTC. Based on the CDR3 plus reference TRBV9 and TRBJ1-2, the full variable domain is DSGVTQTPKHLITATGQRVTLRCSPRSGDLSVYWYQQSLDQGLQFLIQYYNGEERAKGNILERFSAQQFPDLHSELNLSSLELGDSALYFCASSVAGQGADGYTFGSGTRLTVV.

CDR3 region: CASSQAQGTGGNEQFF. CDR3 DNA: TGCGCCAGCAGCCAAGCTCAAGGGACAGGCGGGAATGAGCAGTTCTTC. The V gene is TRBV4-1, the J gene TRBJ2-1; 8 bases line up with TRBD1. The CDR3 is made up of 16 amino acids. Germline V lookup: CDR1 MGHRA, CDR2 YSYEKL. V dropped 1 base and J dropped 7; count of bases not matched to a gene: 9.

This chain joins TRBV5-1 and TRBJ2-6, with a possible D match to TRBD1 (6 bases). The CDR3 has 18 amino acids. Trimming stripped 0 bases from V and 0 bases from J, with 13 bases between. Germline V CDR1 and CDR2: SGHRS, YFSETQ. The CDR3 region has the DNA TGCGCCAGCAGCTTGGGTGGGACATCGACCTCTGGGGCCAACGTCCTGACTTTC. Amino acid sequence: CASSLGGTSTSGANVLTF.

The chain is built from TRBV9 and TRBJ1-4; 7 positions match TRBD1. The germline V gene has CDR1 SGDLS and CDR2 YYNGEE. Germline trimming cut 7 bases from V and 7 bases from J; bases unmatched to any gene: 10. This CDR3 has 14 amino acids. The chain's CDR3 is CASSPGQLSEKLFF. The CDR3 DNA reads TGTGCCAGCTCCCCGGGACAGTTAAGTGAAAAACTGTTTTTT.

This chain links TRBV27 with TRBJ2-5, with 7 positions matching TRBD2. The CDR3 runs to 15 residues. V shed 2 bases and J 5 bases; nucleotides not matched to a gene: 8. Germline loops: CDR1 MNHEY, CDR2 SMNVEV (reference sequence). CDR3 sequence: CASSLVAGGWETQYF. The CDR3 bases are TGTGCCAGCAGTTTAGTTGCCGGGGGGTGGGAGACCCAGTACTTC.

The chain joins TRBV19 to TRBJ2-3; maybe TRBD2 (6 bases). The germline gives CDR1 LNHDA, CDR2 SQIVND (reference sequence). Deletions cut 5 bases from V and 8 bases from J, with 20 bases between. CDR3 length: 15 residues. CDR3 bases: TGTGCCAGTAGTCCCCGCGGGGACCACGGGGGTACGCAGTATTTT. It yields the protein CASSPRGDHGGTQYF.